This T cell receptor beta chain comes out of a study of blood T cells in healthy people across ages. Looking at the study overall: Researchers report that template switching captured about one barcoded beta molecule per two T cells. Study conclusions and caveats: Estimated diversity that came from one million T cells was considered an underestimate. Both naive CD4+ cell counts and diversity were greater in long-lived donors than in aged donors. Unsorted PBMCs ruled out conclusive naive versus antigen-experienced comparison.

With V trimmed by 4 bases and J by 6 bases, 6 bases remained unmatched. Per germline, CDR1 SQVTM and CDR2 ANQGSEA. There are 13 residues in the CDR3. The use of a sample-barcoded 5' primer and a J-beta primer mix characterized a second PCR of roughly 6 to 11 cycles. TCRdb redid the calling of the 5' RACE reads with MiXCR, one entry per CDR3 protein. The repertoire holds some 710,000 distinct CDR3 sequences, 20% to 25% seen once, with about 22% in the top ten. Notes on this clonotype: What it binds is not known.

The sample comprised blood. The sequence derives from a man between 65 and 85 years old in good health. The genes are TRBV29-1 and TRBJ1-5, with 7 nucleotides matching TRBD1. The CDR3 region has the DNA TGCAGCGTTGTTGACAGGGCCGGTCAGCCCCAGCATTTT. As protein: CSVVDRAGQPQHF. Full variable domain (rest looked up from reference TRBV29-1 and TRBJ1-5): SAVISQKPSRDICQRGTSLTIQCQVDSQVTMMFWYRQQPGQSLTLIATANQGSEATYESGFVIDKFPISRPNLTFSTLTVSNMSPEDSSIYLCSVVDRAGQPQHFGDGTRLSIL.